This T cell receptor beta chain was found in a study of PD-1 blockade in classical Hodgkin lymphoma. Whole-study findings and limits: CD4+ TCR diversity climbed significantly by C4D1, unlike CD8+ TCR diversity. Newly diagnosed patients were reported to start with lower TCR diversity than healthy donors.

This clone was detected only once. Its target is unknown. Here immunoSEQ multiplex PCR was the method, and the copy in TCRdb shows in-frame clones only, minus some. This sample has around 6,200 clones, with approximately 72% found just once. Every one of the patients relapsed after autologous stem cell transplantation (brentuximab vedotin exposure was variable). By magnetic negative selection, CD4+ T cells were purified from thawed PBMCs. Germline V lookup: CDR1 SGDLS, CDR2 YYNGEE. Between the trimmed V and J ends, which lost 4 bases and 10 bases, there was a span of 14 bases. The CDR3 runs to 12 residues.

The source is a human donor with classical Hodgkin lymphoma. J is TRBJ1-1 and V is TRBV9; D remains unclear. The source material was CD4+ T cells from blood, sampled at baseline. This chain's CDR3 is CASSPREGIAFF. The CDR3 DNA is TGTGCCAGCAGCCCGAGGGAGGGAATAGCTTTCTTT.